This passage covers 26 T cell receptor beta chains from one sample sequenced in a study of T cell clonality in common variable immunodeficiency. The assay was immunoSEQ multiplex PCR, and TCRdb's table has in-frame clones only and misses some. The record shows approximately 52,000 clones for this sample, with no singletons present. Specimen: peripheral blood mononuclear cells. The receptor source for this set is a person aged 18 to 70 in good health.

There are many counts of this clone. The sequenced fragment ends 3 residues before the CDR3 boundary, so the rest is inferred from the germline J gene. This rearrangement joins TRBV18 to TRBJ2-6; D ambiguous. The CDR3 loop spans 18 amino acids. V was shortened by 3 bases and J by 4 bases, with 19 bases between the two germline ends. Germline V lookup: CDR1 KGHSH, CDR2 LQKENI. CDR3 amino acids: CASSPKREKVSGANVLTF. CDR3 DNA, as far as it was read: TGTGCCAGCTCACCCAAAAGAGAGAAGGTTTCCGGGGCCAACGTC.

This clone was detected ten times or more. The read ends 3 residues shy of where the CDR3 ends; the end is completed using the germline J gene. The chain has TRBV5-1 and TRBJ1-2, with 10 nucleotides matching TRBD1. Germline CDR1 SGHRS, CDR2 YFSETQ. With V trimmed by 4 bases and J by 6 bases, 6 bases remained unmatched. The CDR3 extends over 14 amino acids. CDR3 in amino acids: CASSDAGTGDGYTF. CDR3 DNA (partial): TGCGCCAGCAGCGATGCCGGGACAGGGGATGGC.

This clone was observed a handful of times. With the read ending 3 residues before the CDR3 end, the germline J gene is used to fill in that end. V is TRBV19 and J is TRBJ1-2, with 11 bases fitting TRBD1. Germline V CDR1 and CDR2: LNHDA, SQIVND (reference sequence). CDR3 size: 16 residues. The junction had 6 bases not matched to a gene; V was cut back by 3 bases and J by 3 bases. CDR3 DNA (partial): TGTGCCAGTAGTATCGGACAGGGGGCTTGGTACTATGGC. Residues: CASSIGQGAWYYG. From start to end, the CDR3 is CASSIGQGAWYYGYTF.

The sample holds many counts of this clone. The DNA ends 3 residues before the CDR3 does, and the rest of the CDR3 is filled in from the germline J gene. The chain has TRBV7-2 and TRBJ1-2; TRBD1 matches at 7 bases. The junction had 5 bases not matched to a gene; V was cut back by 5 bases and J by 2 bases. From germline, CDR1 is SGHTA and CDR2 FQGNSA. The CDR3 sequence is 14 residues long. The sequenced part of the CDR3 DNA is TGTGCCAGCAGCCTACAGGGGTCGAACTATGGC. This gives the protein CASSLQGSNYG. The entire CDR3 protein is CASSLQGSNYGYTF.

This clone has at least ten counts. Coverage ceases 3 residues before the CDR3 finishes, and the germline J gene fills in the end. The chain combines TRBV5-1 with TRBJ2-5; 7 bases line up with TRBD2. Trimming took 0 bases from V and 5 from J; bases not matched to a gene: 10. Germline CDR1 SGHRS, CDR2 YFSETQ. The CDR3 contains 16 residues. The CDR3 is CASSLATAGVGETQYF. The covered CDR3 bases are TGCGCCAGCAGCTTGGCCACCGCGGGAGTAGGGGAGACC.

This clone has ten or more counts. The read comes to an end 3 residues before the CDR3 does, leaving the germline J gene to fill in the end. The V and J genes are TRBV7-6 and TRBJ2-7; tentatively, D is TRBD1 (5 bases). CDR3 length: 16 residues. The germline V and J ends were trimmed by 5 bases and 0 bases, with 17 bases remaining between them. CDR1 and CDR2 from the germline V gene are SGHVS and FNYEAQ. The CDR3 protein is CASSPPLGEDSYEQYF. The covered CDR3 bases are TGTGCCAGCAGCCCACCTCTAGGGGAAGACTCCTACGAG.

This clone was recorded at least ten times. The read halts 3 residues ahead of the CDR3 end, with the missing end drawn from the germline J gene. The V gene is TRBV29-1, the J gene TRBJ2-1; the match to TRBD2 covers 16 bases. Germline V gene data show CDR1 as SQVTM and CDR2 as ANQGSEA. J gave up 1 base and V 6 bases, and 9 bases lay outside the gene matches. This CDR3 is 18 amino acids long. The sequenced part of the CDR3 DNA is TGCAGCGTGGATATAACGGGACTAGCGGGAGGGTCCTACAATGAG. It encodes CSVDITGLAGGSYNE. The entire CDR3 protein reads CSVDITGLAGGSYNEQFF.

This clone was detected ten times or more. Read sequence stops 3 residues before the CDR3 end, and the germline J gene provides the missing end. V and J are TRBV6-2 or TRBV6-3 and TRBJ1-1, with D perhaps matching TRBD1 (6 bases). V lost 7 bases to trimming and J lost 4 bases, with 10 bases between them. Germline V gene sequence: CDR1 MNHEY, CDR2 SVGEGT. This CDR3 comprises 12 residues. Here the CDR3 reads CASTDRFTEAFF. The covered CDR3 bases are TGTGCCAGCACGGACAGATTCACTGAA.

Many counts were recorded for this clone. The read ends 3 residues before the CDR3 terminus; that terminus is restored from the germline J gene. V and J are TRBV7-2 and TRBJ2-1, with D unresolved. V was cut by 1 base and J by 9 bases, with 13 bases left in between. Per the germline V gene, CDR1 is SGHTA and CDR2 is FQGNSA. CDR3 length equals 14 residues. CDR3 residues: CASSLVVYSSEQFF. CDR3 bases read: TGTGCCAGCAGCTTAGTCGTTTACAGCTCTGAG.

This clone showed up many times. Coverage ceases 3 residues before the CDR3 finishes, and the germline J gene fills in the end. The rearrangement uses TRBV11-2 and TRBJ2-5; weak D call: TRBD1 (5 bases). V was shortened by 1 base and J by 2 bases, with 11 bases between the two germline ends. Germline assignment: CDR1 SGHAT and CDR2 FQNNGV. The CDR3 has 15 amino acids. The CDR3 reads CASSLGVTDQETQYF. CDR3 bases read: TGTGCCAGCAGCTTAGGGGTGACAGATCAAGAGACC.

This clone appeared many times. The read ends 3 residues before the CDR3 terminus; that terminus is restored from the germline J gene. This sequence joins TRBV19 and TRBJ1-4; D is perhaps TRBD1 (5 bases). Per germline, CDR1 LNHDA and CDR2 SQIVND (reference sequence). CDR3 length: 15 residues. Between the trimmed V and J ends, which lost 2 bases and 7 bases, there was a span of 14 bases. The covered CDR3 bases are TGTGCCAGTAGTATACCCGCAGGGCTGGGTGAAAAA. It encodes CASSIPAGLGEK. In full, the CDR3 is CASSIPAGLGEKLFF. The whole variable domain, remainder taken from reference TRBV19 and TRBJ1-4, is DGGITQSPKYLFRKEGQNVTLSCEQNLNHDAMYWYRQDPGQGLRLIYYSQIVNDFQKGDIAEGYSVSREKKESFPLTVTSAQKNPTAFYLCASSIPAGLGEKLFFGSGTQLSVL.

This clone was seen many times. The CDR3 end lies 3 residues beyond the end of the read and is filled in from the germline J gene. The chain uses TRBV6-2 or TRBV6-3 and TRBJ2-7; 11 positions agree with TRBD2. Trimming cost V 6 bases and J 2 bases; bases outside gene matches: 9. CDR1 MNHEY and CDR2 SVGEGT come from the germline V gene. The CDR3 consists of 16 residues. CDR3 region: CASSRTSGLGTYEQYF. The CDR3 DNA, read in part, is TGTGCCAGCAGCAGGACTAGCGGGTTGGGGACCTACGAG.

This clone was detected ten times or more. The missing CDR3 end, 3 residues past where the read stops, is filled in from the germline J gene. The gene calls are TRBV20-1 and TRBJ2-7; D perhaps matches TRBD2 (6 bases). V was shortened by 4 bases and J by 4 bases, with 17 bases between the two germline ends. Germline CDR1 reads DFQATT; CDR2 reads SNEGSKA (reference sequence). The CDR3 loop spans 14 amino acids. The CDR3 bases that were read are TGCAGTGCTAACCCTACCGGGGGAGGTTACGAG. Translation: CSANPTGGGYE. The whole CDR3 is CSANPTGGGYEQYF.

There are a few counts of this clone. The read halts 3 residues ahead of the CDR3 end, with the missing end drawn from the germline J gene. V is TRBV2 and J is TRBJ2-7; D is perhaps TRBD1 (5 bases). CDR1 SNHLY and CDR2 FYNNEI come from the germline V gene. Trimming took 4 bases from V and 5 from J, leaving 12 bases between them. The CDR3 spans 13 residues. The DNA read from the CDR3 is TGTGCCAGCAGTGCAGGGTTTGTCGACGAG. Translating it yields CASSAGFVDE. The entire CDR3 reads CASSAGFVDEQYF. The full variable domain, its missing parts supplied by reference TRBV2 and TRBJ2-7, is EPEVTQTPSHQVTQMGQEVILRCVPISNHLYFYWYRQILGQKVEFLVSFYNNEISEKSEIFDDQFSVERPDGSNFTLKIRSTKLEDSAMYFCASSAGFVDEQYFGPGTRLTVT.

CDR3 protein: CASCTPGLNTEAFF. Incomplete CDR3 DNA: TGTGCCAGTTGTACCCCTGGTCTAAACACTGAA. The rearrangement uses TRBV19 and TRBJ1-1; D is ambiguous. The CDR3 end falls 3 residues outside the read, so it is completed with the germline J gene. The CDR3 contains 14 residues. Trimming removed 8 bases at V and 2 bases at J, with 15 bases between. CDR1 LNHDA and CDR2 SQIVND come from the germline V gene (reference sequence).

This clone is medium-sized. Read sequence stops 3 residues before the CDR3 end, and the germline J gene provides the missing end. This chain joins TRBV2 and TRBJ2-3; D is possibly TRBD1 (6 bases). V lost 4 bases to trimming and J lost 5 bases, with 13 bases between them. The CDR3 length is 14 residues. Germline CDR1 SNHLY, CDR2 FYNNEI. CDR3: CASSGDNARDTQYF. The DNA read from the CDR3 is TGTGCCAGCAGTGGGGACAATGCCCGAGATACG.

This clone was seen ten or more times. The sequenced part of the CDR3 DNA is TGTGCTAGTGGTGGGGGGATGGGACCTTTCCAAGAGACC. It translates to CASGGGMGPFQET. The entire CDR3 reads CASGGGMGPFQETQYF. This chain joins TRBV12-5 and TRBJ2-5, with D possibly TRBD2 on 6 matching bases. Coverage ceases 3 residues before the CDR3 finishes, and the germline J gene fills in the end. Trimming took off 5 bases at V and 1 base at J, with 17 bases between the two ends. The length of the CDR3 is 16 residues. CDR1 is LGHNT and CDR2 is FRNRAP in the germline V gene.

This clone came up many times. The read terminates 3 residues ahead of where the CDR3 ends, so the germline J gene completes it. Additional DNA sequences in this sample encode the identical CDR3. The gene calls are TRBV7-2 and TRBJ2-7; 12 positions agree with TRBD2. CDR1 SGHTA and CDR2 FQGNSA come from the germline V gene. CDR3 length: 14 residues. V shed 5 bases, J shed 4 bases, and the junction held 3 bases outside the gene matches. The CDR3 DNA, read in part, is TGTGCCAGCAGCACGACTAGCGGGAGTTACGAG. Its protein product is CASSTTSGSYE. The whole CDR3 protein reads CASSTTSGSYEQYF.

About this clone itself: The read terminates 3 residues ahead of where the CDR3 ends, so the germline J gene completes it. The V gene is TRBV19, the J gene TRBJ2-6, with D perhaps matching TRBD2 (5 bases). The CDR3 is made up of 16 amino acids. Germline lookup yields CDR1 LNHDA and CDR2 SQIVND (reference sequence). V was pared by 6 bases and J by 3 bases, with 15 bases between. This CDR3 is CASSLHGEIGANVLTF. The DNA read from the CDR3 is TGTGCCAGTAGCCTCCACGGGGAGATTGGGGCCAACGTC.

In its sample, this clone was seen many times. The read halts 3 residues ahead of the CDR3 end, with the missing end drawn from the germline J gene. The rearrangement joins TRBV20-1 to TRBJ2-1, with 10 bases lining up with TRBD2. This CDR3 is 15 amino acids long. Per germline, CDR1 DFQATT and CDR2 SNEGSKA (reference sequence). The J segment lost 6 bases and the V segment lost 5 bases, leaving 10 bases of the junction unmatched. Partial CDR3 DNA: TGCAGTGCTTCCCGTGGGACTAGCGTCGGCAATGAG. This sequence encodes CSASRGTSVGNE. The full CDR3 is CSASRGTSVGNEQFF.

At least ten counts were recorded for this clone. The CDR3 extends 3 residues past the end of the read, so its final part is completed from the germline J gene. V is TRBV7-2 and J is TRBJ1-2; possibly TRBD1 for D (6 bases). This CDR3 spans 15 amino acids. Germline CDR1 and CDR2: SGHTA and FQGNSA. The sequenced part of the CDR3 DNA is TGTGCCAGCAGCTTAGGTTCAGCAGGGGAGGGAGGC. Translated: CASSLGSAGEGG. The CDR3, in full, reads CASSLGSAGEGGYTF.

This clone was counted at least ten times. The read comes to an end 3 residues before the CDR3 does, leaving the germline J gene to fill in the end. The chain employs TRBV20-1 and TRBJ2-2, with 12 bases aligning to TRBD2. Germline CDR1 is DFQATT and CDR2 is SNEGSKA (reference sequence). The J segment lost 7 bases and the V segment lost 3 bases, leaving 6 bases of the junction unmatched. This CDR3 is 15 amino acids long. The part of the CDR3 DNA that was read is TGCAGTGCTAGGCTAGCGGGAGGGCCCGGCGGGGAG. Translated: CSARLAGGPGGE. The entire CDR3 sequence reads CSARLAGGPGGELFF.

This clone was picked up a small number of times. The sequenced fragment ends 3 residues before the CDR3 boundary, so the rest is inferred from the germline J gene. V and J are TRBV20-1 and TRBJ2-1; 7 bases fit TRBD1. CDR1 is DFQATT, CDR2 SNEGSKA, per germline (reference sequence). The ends lost 6 bases at V and 8 bases at J; junction bases unmatched: 19. This CDR3 region has 16 residues. CDR3 region: CSAPQGRGGFLDEQFF. Partial CDR3 DNA: TGCAGTGCCCCACAGGGGAGAGGTGGATTTTTAGATGAG.

A word on this clone: The read terminates 3 residues ahead of where the CDR3 ends, so the germline J gene completes it. The J gene is TRBJ1-1, the V gene TRBV7-9, with D uncertain. Germline assignment: CDR1 SEHNR and CDR2 FQNEAQ (reference sequence). V lost 2 bases to trimming and J lost 1 base, with 5 bases between them. The CDR3 spans 13 residues. Here the CDR3 reads CASSLQENTEAFF. Incomplete CDR3 DNA: TGTGCCAGCAGCTTACAGGAGAACACTGAA.

This clone was observed at least ten times. The sequence runs out 3 residues before the end of the CDR3; the remainder is reconstructed from the germline J gene. This chain uses TRBV7-9 with TRBJ2-7; TRBD2 agrees at 7 bases. Trimming removed 0 bases from V and 3 bases from J; junction bases left unmatched: 5. The CDR3 is 15 amino acids. CDR1 is SEHNR and CDR2 is FQNEAQ in the germline V gene (reference sequence). CDR3 bases read: TGTGCCAGCAGCTTAGCCTGGACTAGGGGCTACGAG. Its translation: CASSLAWTRGYE. The CDR3, in full, reads CASSLAWTRGYEQYF.

In its sample, this clone was seen many times. The sequenced fragment ends 3 residues before the CDR3 boundary, so the rest is inferred from the germline J gene. V gene TRBV7-6 combines with J gene TRBJ2-5; possibly TRBD2 for D (6 bases). V was clipped by 6 bases and J by 5 bases, with 10 bases between them. CDR1 SGHVS and CDR2 FNYEAQ come from the germline V gene. The CDR3 has 12 residues. The CDR3 spells CASRNSGETQYF. CDR3 DNA (partial): TGTGCCAGCAGAAATAGCGGCGAGACC.